This TCR beta chain was retrieved from a study of T cells in Graves' hyperthyroidism and ophthalmopathy. The investigators amplified TCR beta CDR3 regions from RNA transcripts. When the TCR CDR3 underwent first-round RT-PCR, the HTBI primer set was used. TCRdb re-called the multiplex PCR reads through MiXCR, storing one row per CDR3 protein. The repertoire includes some 760,000 distinct CDR3 sequences, roughly 15% of them detected once, and about a tenth sits in the top ten. In this sample, this clonotype turned up many times. There are 16 residues in the CDR3. Germline CDR1 is SGHTA and CDR2 is FQGNSA. Germline trimming cut 1 base from V and 3 bases from J; bases unmatched to any gene: 6.

Sequenced material: blood. The chain is built from TRBV7-2 and TRBJ2-7; 10 positions agree with TRBD1. This clonotype was sampled from a woman between 18 and 29 years old with Graves' hyperthyroidism. For the CDR3, the DNA is TGTGCCAGCAGCTTAGGGGACAGGGGCTCCCTCTACGAGCAGTACTTC. It specifies CASSLGDRGSLYEQYF.